The text below deals with one TCR beta chain. No antigen is known for it. Treatment noted: approximately 18 received Ad26.COV2.S at low or high dose, single or two shots; about 5 received placebo; per-sample allocation not given. Sampling took place 63 days after the first vaccine or placebo injection. Boston supplied an adult donor aged 18-55 years. The data derive from a study of Ad26.COV2.S vaccination and SARS-CoV-2 variants. Overall study results and limits: Spike-specific CD8+ and CD4+ T cell responses reportedly showed substantial breadth after vaccination. Recipients of vaccine and of placebo showed similar breadth of their non-spike TCR repertoires.

Only in-frame clones appear in the TCRdb table, and some are missing; sequencing was by immunoSEQ multiplex PCR. The sample has about 320,000 clones, about 85% seen once. The ends were cut back, 5 bases at V and 0 bases at J, with 17 bases in the middle. The germline CDR1 and CDR2 sequences are MNHNY and SVGAGI (reference sequence). The CDR3 totals 17 residues. This sample comprised peripheral blood, obtained in a trial of Ad26.COV2.S vaccine versus placebo. The chain employs TRBV6-6 and TRBJ2-4; D might be TRBD2 (5 bases). This sequence originates from a person between 18 and 59 years old who received the Ad26.COV2.S COVID-19 vaccine or a placebo. CDR3 nucleotides: TGTGCCAGCAGTCGGCACGGGCTCGAGGGAGCCAAAAACATTCAGTACTTC. Protein sequence: CASSRHGLEGAKNIQYF.